This T cell receptor beta chain emerged from a study of T cell repertoires in cytomegalovirus infection. About the study: TCR beta signatures that were public indicated CMV infection and matching HLA type.

The V gene lost 0 bases and the J gene lost 2 bases, with 11 bases spanning the gap. The CDR3 extends over 14 amino acids. The germline CDR1 and CDR2 sequences are SQVTM and ANQGSEA. TCRdb used MiXCR to reprocess the reads, holding one entry per CDR3 protein. This table holds about 180,000 distinct CDR3 sequences, under 15% found once. Regarding this clonotype: Its specificity is not known.

Findings of the study overall: Based on cumulative public TCR beta family frequency, carriers of CMV plus the relevant HLA were identified. Across the ex vivo response, the dominant clonotypes were HLA-C-restricted CMV-specific TCR beta clonotypes.

The sequencing input was PBMCs. The chain links TRBV29-1 to TRBJ2-7; weak D call: TRBD1 (5 bases). This clonotype was obtained from a human donor in good health (CMV status not recorded). Some clones in this sample may be carry-over from other donors' samples. The CDR3 DNA follows: TGCAGCGTTGAAGATCGAACAGGCCCCTACGAGCAGTACTTC. It translates to CSVEDRTGPYEQYF.